This entry lists 9 T cell receptor beta chains sequenced from one sample in a study of T cells in Graves' hyperthyroidism and ophthalmopathy. RNA transcripts yielded amplified TCR beta CDR3 regions. HTBI primers were the set used in a first-round RT-PCR of the TCR CDR3. From the multiplex PCR reads, TCRdb called clonotypes with MiXCR, one entry per CDR3 protein. The data hold hundreds of thousands of distinct CDR3 sequences, with about 20% observed a single time. The source material was blood. These receptors were taken from a man aged 40-49 years with Graves' ophthalmopathy.

This clonotype was seen just once. V is TRBV6-2 or TRBV6-3 and J is TRBJ2-1, with D possibly TRBD2 on 5 matching bases. Germline CDR1 is MNHEY and CDR2 is SVGEGT. V dropped 2 bases and J dropped 0 bases, with 20 bases sitting between them. The CDR3 contains 19 residues. CDR3 residues: CASSYGDYSVTVSYNEQFF. DNA for the CDR3: TGTGCCAGCAGTTACGGTGACTACAGCGTAACTGTCTCCTACAATGAGCAGTTCTTC.

This clonotype was counted ten times or more. The V gene is TRBV11-2, the J gene TRBJ1-1; no firm D call. This CDR3 is built from 16 residues. The V end was cut by 0 bases, the J end by 1 base, with 12 bases between. Germline V gene lookup returns CDR1 SGHAT and CDR2 FQNNGV. For the CDR3, the DNA is TGTGCCAGCAGCTTAGAGGGGAACCTGGGGAACACTGAAGCTTTCTTT. Amino acids: CASSLEGNLGNTEAFF. The variable domain in full, completed from reference TRBV11-2 and TRBJ1-1, reads EAGVAQSPRYKIIEKRQSVAFWCNPISGHATLYWYQQILGQGPKLLIQFQNNGVVDDSQLPKDRFSAERLKGVDSTLKIQPAKLEDSAVYLCASSLEGNLGNTEAFFGQGTRLTVV.

In its sample, this clonotype was seen a few times. The V gene is TRBV5-1, the J gene TRBJ2-2; D perhaps matches TRBD1 (5 bases). Trimming left V 4 bases short and J 0 bases short, with 13 bases between. This CDR3 region has 16 residues. CDR1 and CDR2 (germline): SGHRS, YFSETQ. The CDR3 nucleotides are TGCGCCAGCAGCCCCCGACAGATGACGAACACCGGGGAGCTGTTTTTT. This codes for CASSPRQMTNTGELFF.

The chain employs TRBV5-1 and TRBJ2-3, with D tentatively TRBD2 (5 bases). Trimming removed 2 bases at V and 3 bases at J, with 13 bases between. This CDR3 region has 15 residues. Germline V gene data show CDR1 as SGHRS and CDR2 as YFSETQ. The CDR3 region is CASSFSGGPTDTQYF. The CDR3, as DNA: TGCGCCAGCAGCTTTTCCGGCGGGCCTACAGATACGCAGTATTTT.

This clonotype came up many times. The chain joins TRBV20-1 to TRBJ1-5, with D perhaps TRBD1 (6 bases). This CDR3 contains 13 residues. Trimming left V 6 bases short and J 7 bases short, with 16 bases between. Germline V gives CDR1 DFQATT, CDR2 SNEGSKA (reference sequence). This chain's CDR3 is CSALRDTGQPQHF. The CDR3 coding sequence is TGCAGTGCGCTCCGGGACACAGGCCAGCCCCAGCATTTT.

This clonotype was detected ten times or more. The genes are TRBV20-1 and TRBJ2-5; TRBD2 aligns across 12 bases. This CDR3 is built from 15 residues. Germline CDR1 and CDR2: DFQATT and SNEGSKA (reference sequence). Trimming removed 5 bases from V and 1 base from J; junction bases left unmatched: 5. Written as DNA, the CDR3 is TGCAGTGCTGCTAGCGGGAGGGCCTTCCAAGAGACCCAGTACTTC. This encodes CSAASGRAFQETQYF.

The chain couples TRBV15 to TRBJ1-3; D call uncertain. The germline gives CDR1 LNHNV, CDR2 YYDKDF (reference sequence). CDR3 length equals 13 residues. Deletions cut 1 base from V and 8 bases from J, with 9 bases between. CDR3 amino acids: CATSRANWDTIYF. The DNA of the CDR3 is TGTGCCACCAGCAGAGCCAACTGGGACACCATATATTTT.

In DNA form, the CDR3 reads TGTGCCAGCAGCTCCCGGGTTCGAGGTTCAACTAATGAAAAACTGTTTTTT. Translating it yields CASSSRVRGSTNEKLFF. V and J are TRBV13 and TRBJ1-4; D is unclear. The V gene lost 4 bases and the J gene lost 0 bases, with 15 bases spanning the gap. Germline assignment: CDR1 PRHDT and CDR2 FYEKMQ (reference sequence). This CDR3 comprises 17 residues. The variable domain in full, completed from reference TRBV13 and TRBJ1-4, reads AAGVIQSPRHLIKEKRETATLKCYPIPRHDTVYWYQQGPGQDPQFLISFYEKMQSDKGSIPDRFSAQQFSDYHSELNMSSLELGDSALYFCASSSRVRGSTNEKLFFGSGTQLSVL.

This chain links TRBV6-5 with TRBJ2-2; either TRBD1 or TRBD2 may fit D (6 bases each). Looked up from germline, CDR1 is MNHEY and CDR2 is SVGAGI. CDR3 length: 14 residues. V lost 1 base and J 5 bases, leaving 8 bases between the germline ends. CDR3: CASSYWGATGELFF. CDR3 DNA: TGTGCCAGCAGTTACTGGGGGGCTACCGGGGAGCTGTTTTTT.